The clone carrying this TCR beta chain was counted many times. Its antigen remains unidentified. Amplification of ligated cDNA took four PCR rounds with SP2 and nested alpha and beta constant primers. Blood and skin TCR RNA was reverse transcribed with alpha and beta constant primers. TCRdb reprocessed the 5' RACE reads via MiXCR and lists one record per CDR3 protein. This sample has approximately 52,000 distinct CDR3 sequences, with about 4.4% found just once. The library had UMIs added by 3' ligation of an oligonucleotide to TCR cDNA. Input was about 1 to 1,100 ng of DNase-treated total RNA without cell sorting. This sample was included in a study of naive and memory T cell subsets. Study-wide results and caveats: This RNA-based method may be sensitive to activation-related transcript changes.

This TCR was sampled from a female donor in good health.

CDR3 nucleotide sequence: TGCAGTGCTAGAGATCTTGACAGCCAAGAGACCCAGTACTTC. It translates to CSARDLDSQETQYF. J is TRBJ2-5 and V is TRBV20-1; a weak D match, TRBD1 (5 bases). CDR1 is DFQATT and CDR2 is SNEGSKA in the germline V gene (reference sequence). The CDR3 totals 14 residues. Trimming left V 0 bases short and J 1 base short, with 9 bases between.